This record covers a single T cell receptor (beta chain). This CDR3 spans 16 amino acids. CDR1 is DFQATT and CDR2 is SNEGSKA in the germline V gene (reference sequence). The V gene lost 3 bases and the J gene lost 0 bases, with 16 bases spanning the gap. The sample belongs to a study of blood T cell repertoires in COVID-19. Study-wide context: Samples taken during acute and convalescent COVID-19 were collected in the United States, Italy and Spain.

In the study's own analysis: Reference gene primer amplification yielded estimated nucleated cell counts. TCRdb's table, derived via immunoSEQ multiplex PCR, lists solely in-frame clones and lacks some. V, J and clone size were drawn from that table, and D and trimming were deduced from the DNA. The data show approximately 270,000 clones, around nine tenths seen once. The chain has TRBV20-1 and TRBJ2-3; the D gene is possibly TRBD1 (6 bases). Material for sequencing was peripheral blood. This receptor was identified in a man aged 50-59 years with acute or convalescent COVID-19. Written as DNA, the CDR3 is TGCAGTGCTAGTGACAGGTGGGACATTAGCACAGATACGCAGTATTTT. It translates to CSASDRWDISTDTQYF.